These 21 T cell receptor beta chains originate from one sample sequenced in a study of CD4 T cells in relation to SARS-CoV-2 and coronaviruses. These receptors' targets are unknown. Data came from immunoSEQ multiplex PCR; TCRdb stores just in-frame clones and leaves some out. The sample records roughly 30,000 clones, around three quarters being singletons. Material: memory CD4+ T cells from PBMCs, cultured in vitro. The source is an adult with COVID-19.

The J gene is TRBJ2-5, the V gene TRBV28; D not certain. The CDR3 extends over 15 amino acids. V lost 5 bases to trimming and J lost 1 base, with 14 bases between them. Germline-derived CDR1 and CDR2 are MDHEN and SYDVKM. Here the CDR3 reads CASSHPNVGQETQYF. The CDR3 DNA sequence: TGTGCCAGCAGTCACCCCAACGTGGGCCAAGAGACCCAGTACTTC.

The genes are TRBV18 and TRBJ2-1; D gene unclear. Germline values: CDR1 KGHSH, CDR2 LQKENI. V was cut by 2 bases and J by 7 bases, with 9 bases left in between. This CDR3 contains 13 residues. CDR3 residues: CASSPASENEQFF. Written as DNA, the CDR3 is TGTGCCAGCTCACCAGCTAGTGAGAATGAGCAGTTCTTC. Drawing the rest from reference TRBV18 and TRBJ2-1, the complete variable domain is NAGVMQNPRHLVRRRGQEARLRCSPMKGHSHVYWYRQLPEEGLKFMVYLQKENIIDESGMPKERFSAEFPKEGPSILRIQQVVRGDSAAYFCASSPASENEQFFGPGTRLTVL.

The chain recombines TRBV6-1 with TRBJ2-5; D remains ambiguous. CDR3 length equals 15 residues. Trimming pared 2 bases from V and 2 bases from J, leaving 12 bases between. Germline V gene data show CDR1 as MNHNS and CDR2 as SASEGT. Written as DNA, the CDR3 is TGTGCCAGCAGTGAAACCCCGGGCCCACAAGAGACCCAGTACTTC. It yields the protein CASSETPGPQETQYF.

The chain employs TRBV7-9 and TRBJ2-3; D is undetermined. The length of the CDR3 is 14 residues. Germline V gene lookup returns CDR1 SEHNR and CDR2 FQNEAQ (reference sequence). The V end lost 4 bases, the J end lost 0 bases, and 8 bases lay between the germline ends. The CDR3 loop reads CASSYRASTDTQYF. The CDR3 nucleotides are TGTGCCAGCAGCTACCGGGCGAGCACAGATACGCAGTATTTT.

CDR3 amino acids: CASSLGDGNQPQHF. In DNA, the CDR3 is TGCGCCAGCAGCTTGGGGGACGGTAATCAGCCCCAGCATTTT. The rearrangement joins TRBV5-1 to TRBJ1-5, with D possibly matching TRBD1 (5 bases). The germline V gene has CDR1 SGHRS and CDR2 YFSETQ. V was clipped by 0 bases and J by 4 bases, with 8 bases between them. This CDR3 has 14 residues. The whole variable domain, remainder taken from reference TRBV5-1 and TRBJ1-5, is KAGVTQTPRYLIKTRGQQVTLSCSPISGHRSVSWYQQTPGQGLQFLFEYFSETQRNKGNFPGRFSGRQFSNSRSEMNVSTLELGDSALYLCASSLGDGNQPQHFGDGTRLSIL.

V is TRBV5-1 and J is TRBJ2-7, with 7 positions matching TRBD2. CDR1 is SGHRS, CDR2 YFSETQ, per germline. CDR3 size: 17 residues. The V and J ends lost 0 bases and 1 base, in that order; junction bases with no gene match: 10. In nucleotides, the CDR3 is TGCGCCAGCAGCTTGGGGCTGGGGCTAGCGGAGTCCTACGAGCAGTACTTC. Translating it yields CASSLGLGLAESYEQYF.

The chain has TRBV7-3 and TRBJ2-7; D may correspond to TRBD1 or TRBD2 (6 bases each). Trimming shortened V by 5 bases and J by 4 bases, and 15 bases separated the two germline ends. This CDR3 is 14 amino acids long. Germline assignment: CDR1 SGHTA and CDR2 FQGTGA. The CDR3 nucleotides are TGTGCCAGCAGCAGGTCGGGGGCTGGGTACGAGCAGTACTTC. Protein: CASSRSGAGYEQYF.

The chain has TRBV2 and TRBJ1-6, with D possibly matching TRBD1 (6 bases). The V and J ends lost 7 bases and 5 bases respectively, with 18 bases between them. Looked up from germline, CDR1 is SNHLY and CDR2 is FYNNEI. The CDR3 totals 16 residues. DNA for the CDR3: TGTGCCAGCACTAAGGCAGGGGCCCGGAATAATTCACCCCTCCACTTT. Translation gives CASTKAGARNNSPLHF.

The V call is TRBV12-3 or TRBV12-4, the J call TRBJ2-1; D is ambiguous. There are 12 residues in the CDR3. Trimming shortened V by 9 bases and J by 8 bases, and 14 bases separated the two germline ends. CDR3 coding DNA: TGTGCCAGTCGGCGTACTATCGATGAGCAGTTCTTC. This sequence encodes CASRRTIDEQFF.

This sequence joins TRBV2 and TRBJ2-7; TRBD1 agrees at 10 bases. J gave up 2 bases and V 8 bases, and 3 bases lay outside the gene matches. CDR1 is SNHLY, CDR2 FYNNEI, per germline. The CDR3 runs to 13 residues. CDR3 loop: CASLGTGAYEQYF. DNA for the CDR3: TGTGCCAGCCTCGGGACAGGGGCCTACGAGCAGTACTTC.

This clone was detected a few times. The genes are TRBV2 and TRBJ2-2, with TRBD2 matching 9 bases. Losses at the gene ends were 3 bases for V and 7 bases for J; bases not matched to a gene: 9. Per germline, CDR1 SNHLY and CDR2 FYNNEI. This CDR3 comprises 16 residues. For the CDR3, the DNA is TGTGCCAGCAGTGAGGGCGGGAGGGCGATTATCGGGGAGCTGTTTTTT. This translates into CASSEGGRAIIGELFF.

This clone was observed once. V usage is TRBV7-9 and J usage is TRBJ2-5, with D tentatively TRBD1 (5 bases). Germline loops: CDR1 SEHNR, CDR2 FQNEAQ (reference sequence). Trimming left V 1 base short and J 5 bases short, with 14 bases between. This CDR3 comprises 15 residues. The CDR3 is CASSLEDTLGETQYF. For the CDR3, the DNA is TGTGCCAGCAGCTTAGAGGACACTTTGGGGGAGACCCAGTACTTC.

The gene calls are TRBV19 and TRBJ2-1; TRBD2 might be the D (6 bases). Germline loops: CDR1 LNHDA, CDR2 SQIVND (reference sequence). Trimming removed 3 bases at V and 5 bases at J, with 17 bases between. The length of the CDR3 is 16 residues. In DNA form, the CDR3 reads TGTGCCAGTAGTATTTTGGGGGGTTTTGATAACAATGAGCAGTTCTTC. It codes for CASSILGGFDNNEQFF.

This clone was detected a few times. The genes are TRBV3-1 (or the pseudogene TRBV3-2) and TRBJ1-5, with a possible D match to TRBD1 (5 bases). The CDR3 loop spans 16 amino acids. V shed 1 base and J shed 6 bases, with 16 bases lying between them. Germline V gene data show CDR1 as LGHDT and CDR2 as YNNKEL (reference sequence). The DNA of the CDR3 is TGTGCCAGCAGCCAAGGGGCTCCAGGGCTAAGTCAGCCCCAGCATTTT. Translated: CASSQGAPGLSQPQHF.

This clone has only a few counts. This chain joins TRBV6-2 or TRBV6-3 and TRBJ2-7, with 11 bases lining up with TRBD2. Germline V CDR1 and CDR2: MNHEY, SVGEGT. The J segment lost 5 bases and the V segment lost 5 bases, leaving 8 bases of the junction unmatched. The CDR3 runs 15 residues. The CDR3 DNA is TGTGCCAGCAGTCAGACCCTAGCGGGAGGCCACGAGCAGTACTTC. Translated: CASSQTLAGGHEQYF.

The V and J genes are TRBV6-5 and TRBJ1-1, with TRBD1 identical over 8 bases. The V gene end was trimmed by 6 bases and the J gene end by 1 base; junction bases not matched to a gene: 7. Per the germline V gene, CDR1 is MNHEY and CDR2 is SVGAGI. The CDR3 extends over 15 amino acids. The CDR3 sequence is CASRVVGTGNTEAFF. DNA of the CDR3: TGTGCCAGCAGAGTAGTCGGGACAGGGAACACTGAAGCTTTCTTT.

V is TRBV30 and J is TRBJ2-3, with a possible D match to TRBD2 (5 bases). The V and J ends lost 2 bases and 4 bases respectively, with 13 bases between them. The CDR3 has 14 residues. Germline CDR1 is GTSNPN and CDR2 is SVGIG (reference sequence). CDR3: CAWSPTSSSDTQYF. CDR3 nucleotide sequence: TGTGCCTGGAGTCCAACCTCTAGCTCAGATACGCAGTATTTT.

The rearrangement uses TRBV4-1 and TRBJ1-2; TRBD1 matches at 9 bases. V was clipped by 6 bases and J by 1 base; unmatched bases: 3. The CDR3 loop spans 14 amino acids. Germline CDR1 MGHRA, CDR2 YSYEKL. In nucleotides, the CDR3 is TGCGCCAGCAGAAGACAGGGGGATAACTATGGCTACACCTTC. Translated: CASRRQGDNYGYTF.

The V call is TRBV4-1, the J call TRBJ1-1; D remains ambiguous. Trimming cost V 5 bases and J 3 bases, with 4 bases left between them. CDR1 is MGHRA and CDR2 is YSYEKL in the germline V gene. The CDR3 totals 11 residues. The CDR3 DNA reads TGCGCCAGCAGCAGGGACACTGAAGCTTTCTTT. It specifies CASSRDTEAFF.

The chain is built from TRBV9 and TRBJ2-7; D possibly corresponds to TRBD1 (6 bases). Germline V gives CDR1 SGDLS, CDR2 YYNGEE. V lost 0 bases and J 4 bases, leaving 23 bases between the germline ends. This CDR3 has 18 residues. The CDR3 region has the DNA TGTGCCAGCAGCGTAGCCCCCGGAGGTGGGACATCAATGTACGAGCAGTACTTC. Amino acid sequence: CASSVAPGGGTSMYEQYF.

The genes are TRBV7-2 and TRBJ2-7; 9 bases are shared with TRBD1. V was clipped by 3 bases and J by 6 bases; unmatched bases: 6. CDR3 length equals 14 residues. Germline V lookup: CDR1 SGHTA, CDR2 FQGNSA. The DNA for the CDR3 is TGTGCCAGCAGCTTGGGGACAGGGTCGGGCGAGCAGTACTTC. This sequence encodes CASSLGTGSGEQYF.